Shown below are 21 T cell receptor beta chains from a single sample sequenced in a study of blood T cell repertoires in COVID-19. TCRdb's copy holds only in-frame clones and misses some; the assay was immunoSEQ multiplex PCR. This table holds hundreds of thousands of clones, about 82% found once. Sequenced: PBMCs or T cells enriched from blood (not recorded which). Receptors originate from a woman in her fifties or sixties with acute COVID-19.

CDR3 sequence reads: CASSLDYSYNEQFF. CDR3 nucleotides: TGTGCCAGCAGCCTGGACTACTCCTACAATGAGCAGTTCTTC. The chain uses TRBV7-9 and TRBJ2-1; D possibly corresponds to TRBD2 (6 bases). The V and J ends lost 5 bases and 0 bases respectively, with 8 bases between them. CDR1 is SEHNR, CDR2 FQNEAQ, per germline (reference sequence). The CDR3 covers 14 residues.

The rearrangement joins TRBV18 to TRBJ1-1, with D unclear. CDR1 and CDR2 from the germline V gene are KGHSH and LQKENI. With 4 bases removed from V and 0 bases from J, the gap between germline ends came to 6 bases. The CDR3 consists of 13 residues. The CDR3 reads CASSHAMNTEAFF. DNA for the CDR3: TGTGCCAGCTCACATGCGATGAACACTGAAGCTTTCTTT.

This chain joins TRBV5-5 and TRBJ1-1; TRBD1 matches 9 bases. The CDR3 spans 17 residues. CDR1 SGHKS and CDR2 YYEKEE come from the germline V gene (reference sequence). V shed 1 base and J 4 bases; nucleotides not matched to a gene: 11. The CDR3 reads CASSLPGQGVLGTEAFF. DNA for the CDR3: TGTGCCAGCAGCTTGCCGGGACAGGGTGTTTTGGGCACTGAAGCTTTCTTT.

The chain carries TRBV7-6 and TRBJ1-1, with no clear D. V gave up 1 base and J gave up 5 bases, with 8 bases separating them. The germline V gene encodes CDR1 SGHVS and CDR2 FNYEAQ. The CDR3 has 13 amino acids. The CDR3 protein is CASSLGGGTEAFF. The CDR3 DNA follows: TGTGCCAGCAGCTTAGGTGGAGGGACTGAAGCTTTCTTT. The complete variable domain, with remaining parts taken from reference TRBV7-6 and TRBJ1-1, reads GAGVSQSPRYKVTKRGQDVALRCDPISGHVSLYWYRQALGQGPEFLTYFNYEAQQDKSGLPNDRFSAERPEGSISTLTIQRTEQRDSAMYRCASSLGGGTEAFFGQGTRLTVV.

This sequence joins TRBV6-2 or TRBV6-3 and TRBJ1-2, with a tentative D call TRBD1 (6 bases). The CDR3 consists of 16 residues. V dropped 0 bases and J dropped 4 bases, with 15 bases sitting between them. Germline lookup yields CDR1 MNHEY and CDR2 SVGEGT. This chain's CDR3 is CASSYSRGGEAYGYTF. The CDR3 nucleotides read TGTGCCAGCAGTTACTCCCGAGGGGGAGAGGCCTATGGCTACACCTTC.

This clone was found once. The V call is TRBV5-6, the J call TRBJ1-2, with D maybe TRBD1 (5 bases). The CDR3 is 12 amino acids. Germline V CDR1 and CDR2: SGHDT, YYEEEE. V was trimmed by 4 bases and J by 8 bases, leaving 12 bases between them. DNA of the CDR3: TGTGCCAGCAGCGGTGGGACTCTAGGCTACACCTTC. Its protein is CASSGGTLGYTF. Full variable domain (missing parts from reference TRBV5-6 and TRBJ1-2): DAGVTQSPTHLIKTRGQQVTLRCSPKSGHDTVSWYQQALGQGPQFIFQYYEEEERQRGNFPDRFSGHQFPNYSSELNVNALLLGDSALYLCASSGGTLGYTFGSGTRLTVV.

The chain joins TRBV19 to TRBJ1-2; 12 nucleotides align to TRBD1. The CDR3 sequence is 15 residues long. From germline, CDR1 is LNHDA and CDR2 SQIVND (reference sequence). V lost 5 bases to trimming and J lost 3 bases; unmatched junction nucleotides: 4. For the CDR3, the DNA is TGTGCCAGTAGTGGGACAGGGGGCGCGGACTATGGCTACACCTTC. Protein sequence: CASSGTGGADYGYTF.

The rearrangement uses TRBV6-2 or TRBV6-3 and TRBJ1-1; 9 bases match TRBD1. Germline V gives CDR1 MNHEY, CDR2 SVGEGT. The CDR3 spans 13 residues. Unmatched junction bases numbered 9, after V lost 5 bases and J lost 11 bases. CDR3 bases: TGTGCCAGCAGTCGGGACAGGGAAGGTTGGGCTTTCTTT. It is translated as CASSRDREGWAFF.

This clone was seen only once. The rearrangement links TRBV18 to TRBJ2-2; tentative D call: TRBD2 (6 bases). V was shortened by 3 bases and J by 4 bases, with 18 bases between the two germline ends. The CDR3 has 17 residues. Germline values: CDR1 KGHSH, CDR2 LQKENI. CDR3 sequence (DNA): TGTGCCAGCTCACCTCAGGGACTGATGGGGGGCACCGGGGAGCTGTTTTTT. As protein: CASSPQGLMGGTGELFF.

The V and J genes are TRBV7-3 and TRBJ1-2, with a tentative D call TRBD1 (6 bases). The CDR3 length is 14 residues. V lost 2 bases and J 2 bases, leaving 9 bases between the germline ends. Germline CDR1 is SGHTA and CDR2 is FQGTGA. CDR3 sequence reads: CASSLSGQNYGYTF. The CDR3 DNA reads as TGTGCCAGCAGCTTATCAGGACAGAACTATGGCTACACCTTC.

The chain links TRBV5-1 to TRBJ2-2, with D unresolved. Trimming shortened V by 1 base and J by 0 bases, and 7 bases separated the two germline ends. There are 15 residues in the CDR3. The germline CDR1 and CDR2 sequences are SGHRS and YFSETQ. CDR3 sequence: CASSLQQSNTGELFF. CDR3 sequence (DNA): TGCGCCAGCAGCTTGCAACAGTCGAACACCGGGGAGCTGTTTTTT.

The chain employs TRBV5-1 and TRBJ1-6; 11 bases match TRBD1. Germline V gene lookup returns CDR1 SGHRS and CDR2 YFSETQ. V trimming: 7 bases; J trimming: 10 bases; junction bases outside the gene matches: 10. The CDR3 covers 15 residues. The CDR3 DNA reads TGCGCCAGCCAAGAAGGACAGGGGGCAGGATCACCCCTCCACTTT. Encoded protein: CASQEGQGAGSPLHF.

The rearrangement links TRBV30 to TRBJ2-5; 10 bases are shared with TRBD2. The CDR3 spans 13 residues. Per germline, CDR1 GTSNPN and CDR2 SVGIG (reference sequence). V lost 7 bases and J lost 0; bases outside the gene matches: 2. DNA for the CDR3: TGTGCCTCAGCGGGGGGGTACCAAGAGACCCAGTACTTC. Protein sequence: CASAGGYQETQYF. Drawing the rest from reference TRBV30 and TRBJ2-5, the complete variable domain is SQTIHQWPATLVQPVGSPLSLECTVEGTSNPNLYWYRQAAGRGLQLLFYSVGIGQISSEVPQNLSASRPQDRQFILSSKKLLLSDSGFYLCASAGGYQETQYFGPGTRLLVL.

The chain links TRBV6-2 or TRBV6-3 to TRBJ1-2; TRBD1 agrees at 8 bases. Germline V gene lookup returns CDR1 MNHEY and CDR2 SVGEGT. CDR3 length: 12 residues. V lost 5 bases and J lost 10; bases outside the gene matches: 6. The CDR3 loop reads CASSTDRGDYTF. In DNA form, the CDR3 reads TGTGCCAGCAGTACCGACAGGGGAGACTACACCTTC.

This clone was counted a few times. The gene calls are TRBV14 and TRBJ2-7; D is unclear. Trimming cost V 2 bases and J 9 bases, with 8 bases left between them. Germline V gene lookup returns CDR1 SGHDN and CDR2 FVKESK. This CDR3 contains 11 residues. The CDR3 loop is CASSQLTVQYF. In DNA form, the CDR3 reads TGTGCCAGCAGCCAACTAACTGTGCAGTACTTC.

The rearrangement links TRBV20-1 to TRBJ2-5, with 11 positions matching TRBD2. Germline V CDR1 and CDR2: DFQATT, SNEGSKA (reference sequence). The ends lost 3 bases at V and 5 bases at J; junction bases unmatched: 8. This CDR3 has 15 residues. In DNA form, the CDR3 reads TGCAGTGCTAGTTTAGCTAGCGGGGGGCCGGAGACCCAGTACTTC. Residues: CSASLASGGPETQYF.

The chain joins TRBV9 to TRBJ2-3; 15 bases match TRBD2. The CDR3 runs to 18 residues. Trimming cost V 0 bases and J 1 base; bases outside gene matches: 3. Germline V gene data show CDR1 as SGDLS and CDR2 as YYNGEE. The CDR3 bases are TGTGCCAGCAGCGTAGGATGGACTAGCGGGGGGGGCACAGATACGCAGTATTTT. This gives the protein CASSVGWTSGGGTDTQYF.

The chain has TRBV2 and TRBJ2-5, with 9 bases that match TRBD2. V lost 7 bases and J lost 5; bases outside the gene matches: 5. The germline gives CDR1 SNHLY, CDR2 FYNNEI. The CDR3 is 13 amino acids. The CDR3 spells CASTLAGLETQYF. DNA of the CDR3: TGTGCCAGCACCCTAGCGGGGCTGGAGACCCAGTACTTC.

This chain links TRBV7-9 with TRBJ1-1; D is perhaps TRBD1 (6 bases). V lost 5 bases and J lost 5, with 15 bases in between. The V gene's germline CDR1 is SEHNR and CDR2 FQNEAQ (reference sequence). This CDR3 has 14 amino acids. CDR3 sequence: CASSLKAQGTEAFF. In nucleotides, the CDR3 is TGTGCCAGCAGCCTAAAGGCTCAGGGGACTGAAGCTTTCTTT.

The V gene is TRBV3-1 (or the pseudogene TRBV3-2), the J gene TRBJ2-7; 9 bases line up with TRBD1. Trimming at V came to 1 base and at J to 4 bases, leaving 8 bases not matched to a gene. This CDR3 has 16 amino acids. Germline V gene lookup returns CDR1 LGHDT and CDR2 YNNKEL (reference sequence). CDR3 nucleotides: TGTGCCAGCAGCCAAGCCTCCGGGACAGGGCTATACGAGCAGTACTTC. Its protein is CASSQASGTGLYEQYF.

The CDR3 DNA is TGTGCCAGCAGCTACGGGACAGGGGTCTACGAGCAGTACTTC. Protein sequence: CASSYGTGVYEQYF. The chain joins TRBV7-2 to TRBJ2-7; 10 bases are shared with TRBD1. Unmatched junction bases numbered 3, after V lost 4 bases and J lost 3 bases. Germline-derived CDR1 and CDR2 are SGHTA and FQGNSA. The CDR3 consists of 14 residues.